The source of this T cell receptor (beta chain) is a study of control samples from healthy donors and cancer patients. The data were produced by immunoSEQ multiplex PCR, yet TCRdb's version contains in-frame clones alone and is incomplete. The table lists around 130,000 clones, 80% to 90% of them singletons, with 40% in the top ten. V was clipped by 4 bases and J by 3 bases, with 8 bases between them. The CDR3 consists of 13 residues. The clonotype was recovered from a man between 50 and 59 years old in good health. The sample comprised blood. This chain joins TRBV12-3 or TRBV12-4 and TRBJ2-3, with D unresolved. The CDR3 DNA reads as TGTGCCAGCAGTTCTTTATCGACAGATACGCAGTATTTT. The encoded protein is CASSSLSTDTQYF.